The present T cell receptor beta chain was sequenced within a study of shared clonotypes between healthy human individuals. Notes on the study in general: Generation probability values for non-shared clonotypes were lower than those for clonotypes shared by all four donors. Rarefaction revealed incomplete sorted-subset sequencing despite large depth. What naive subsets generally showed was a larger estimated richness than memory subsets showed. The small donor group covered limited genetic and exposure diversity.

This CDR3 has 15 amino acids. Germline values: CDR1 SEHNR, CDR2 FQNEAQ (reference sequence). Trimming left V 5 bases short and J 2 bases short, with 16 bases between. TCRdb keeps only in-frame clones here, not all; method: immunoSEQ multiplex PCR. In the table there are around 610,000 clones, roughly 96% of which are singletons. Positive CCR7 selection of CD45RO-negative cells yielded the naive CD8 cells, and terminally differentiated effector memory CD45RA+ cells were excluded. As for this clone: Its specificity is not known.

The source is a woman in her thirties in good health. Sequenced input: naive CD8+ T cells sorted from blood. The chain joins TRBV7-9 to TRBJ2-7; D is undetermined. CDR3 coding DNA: TGTGCCAGCAGCCCGAATATGGCAGATACCTACGAGCAGTACTTC. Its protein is CASSPNMADTYEQYF.